The source of this T cell receptor (beta chain) is a study of blood T cell repertoires in COVID-19. At the level of the study: Italy, Spain and the United States were the sources of the convalescent and acute COVID-19 samples. Sources were T cells, B-cell-depleted T cells, or PBMCs; the material itself was cDNA or gDNA.

The germline CDR1 and CDR2 sequences are SGHKS and YYEKEE (reference sequence). The CDR3 is 15 amino acids. Trimming took 2 bases from V and 4 from J; bases not matched to a gene: 4. Authors' analysis steps: Reference gene primer amplification yielded estimated nucleated cell counts. Clones were read by immunoSEQ multiplex PCR, and TCRdb kept only the in-frame ones, dropping some. D and trimming come from the DNA, and the V and J calls and clone size come from that table. The profile shows around 16,000 clones, approximately 86% of them singletons. This chain links TRBV5-5 with TRBJ2-5; 11 bases agree with TRBD2. This sequence was found in a man between 60 and 70 years old with acute or convalescent COVID-19. Material for sequencing was peripheral blood. CDR3 bases: TGTGCCAGCAGCTTTAGCGGGAGGGCCGGAGAGACCCAGTACTTC. It specifies CASSFSGRAGETQYF.